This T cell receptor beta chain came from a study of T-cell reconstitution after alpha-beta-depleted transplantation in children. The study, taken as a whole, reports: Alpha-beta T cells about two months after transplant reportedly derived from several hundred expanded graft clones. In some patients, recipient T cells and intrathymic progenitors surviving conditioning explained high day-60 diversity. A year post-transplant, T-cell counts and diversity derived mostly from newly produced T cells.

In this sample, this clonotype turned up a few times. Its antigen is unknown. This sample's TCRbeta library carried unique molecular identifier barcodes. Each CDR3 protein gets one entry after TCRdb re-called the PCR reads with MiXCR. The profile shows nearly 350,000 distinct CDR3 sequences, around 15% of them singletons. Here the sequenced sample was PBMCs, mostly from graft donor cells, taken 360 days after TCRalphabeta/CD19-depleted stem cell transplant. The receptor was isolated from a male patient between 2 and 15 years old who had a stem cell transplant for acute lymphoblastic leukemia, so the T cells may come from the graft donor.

The CDR3, as DNA: TGCGCCAGCAGCTTCCGTCAGGGCAAGCCTGACAATGAGCAGTTCTTC. Its protein product is CASSFRQGKPDNEQFF. V and J are TRBV5-1 and TRBJ2-1, with TRBD1 as a possible D gene (5 bases). The V and J ends lost 2 bases and 5 bases respectively, with 17 bases between them. The CDR3 contains 16 residues. Germline loops: CDR1 SGHRS, CDR2 YFSETQ.